This TCR beta chain stems from a study of blood T cells in healthy people across ages. With regard to this clonotype: This clone may be a read error of a much larger clone one base away.

Through a sample-barcoded 5' primer and a J-beta primer mix, a second PCR was run for roughly 6 to 12 cycles. A single record per CDR3 protein comes from TCRdb applying MiXCR to the 5' RACE reads. The table includes hundreds of thousands of distinct CDR3 sequences, 40% to 50% detected once. CDR1 is MNHNS and CDR2 is SASEGT in the germline V gene. Trimming took 8 bases from V and 4 from J; bases not matched to a gene: 21. The CDR3 is 19 residues long. The rearrangement joins TRBV6-1 to TRBJ2-3; TRBD2 matches 10 bases. This receptor was obtained from a man aged 80 or over in good health. Specimen: blood. This chain's CDR3 is CASCLRDILLAGDSDTQYF. The CDR3 region has the DNA TGTGCCAGCTGCCTCCGGGACATTTTGCTAGCGGGAGATTCAGATACGCAGTATTTT.